One sample yielded the 24 T cell receptor beta chains listed below, sequenced in a study of blood T cell repertoires in COVID-19. The method was immunoSEQ multiplex PCR; TCRdb's version includes in-frame clones alone and lacks a portion of them. This repertoire shows about 120,000 clones, 70% to 85% found once; its top ten account for roughly 2.7%. Sequences were obtained from peripheral blood. The receptors originated from a man in his fifties or sixties with acute or convalescent COVID-19.

This clone was seen a handful of times. The chain joins TRBV5-1 to TRBJ2-1; the match to TRBD2 covers 13 bases. The CDR3 runs 16 residues. Germline trimming cut 3 bases from V and 7 bases from J; bases unmatched to any gene: 7. Germline V gene sequence: CDR1 SGHRS, CDR2 YFSETQ. The DNA for the CDR3 is TGCGCCAGCAGCTCCCGGAGGACTAGCGGGAGTAATGAGCAGTTCTTC. It is translated as CASSSRRTSGSNEQFF.

The J gene is TRBJ2-5, the V gene TRBV7-8, with 13 bases lining up with TRBD2. J gave up 2 bases and V 5 bases, and 5 bases lay outside the gene matches. Per the germline V gene, CDR1 is SGHVS and CDR2 is FQNEAQ. This CDR3 has 16 amino acids. This chain's CDR3 is CASSVGLAGVQETQYF. CDR3 DNA: TGTGCCAGCAGCGTAGGACTAGCGGGGGTTCAAGAGACCCAGTACTTC.

The chain carries TRBV27 and TRBJ2-6; TRBD1 is a possible D gene (6 bases). The CDR3 has 18 amino acids. Per germline, CDR1 MNHEY and CDR2 SMNVEV (reference sequence). The germline V and J ends were trimmed by 7 bases and 1 base, with 20 bases remaining between them. The CDR3 nucleotides read TGTGCCAGCACCCTTCTATCCAGGGGTTGGTCTGGGGCCAACGTCCTGACTTTC. Protein product: CASTLLSRGWSGANVLTF. Looking up the rest from reference TRBV27 and TRBJ2-6 gives the full variable domain: EAQVTQNPRYLITVTGKKLTVTCSQNMNHEYMSWYRQDPGLGLRQIYYSMNVEVTDKGDVPEGYKVSRKEKRNFPLILESPSPNQTSLYFCASTLLSRGWSGANVLTFGAGSRLTVL.

Only a few counts were recorded for this clone. The V gene is TRBV10-3, the J gene TRBJ2-2; weak D call: TRBD1 (6 bases). The CDR3 is 12 amino acids. The V end was cut by 10 bases, the J end by 6 bases, with 12 bases between. CDR1 and CDR2 from the germline V gene are ENHRY and SYGVKD. The CDR3 DNA is TGTGCCACCCACAGGGACCCCGGGGAGCTGTTTTTT. The encoded protein is CATHRDPGELFF.

The gene calls are TRBV19 and TRBJ2-7; 10 nucleotides align to TRBD2. Germline V lookup: CDR1 LNHDA, CDR2 SQIVND (reference sequence). The trim removed 5 bases at V and 0 bases at J, leaving 1 base unmatched. The CDR3 length is 14 residues. The CDR3 DNA sequence: TGTGCCAGTAGTCTAGCGGGGGACTCCTACGAGCAGTACTTC. Translation: CASSLAGDSYEQYF.

The chain carries TRBV10-3 and TRBJ2-7, with D hard to call. The V end was cut by 0 bases, the J end by 0 bases, with 18 bases between. Germline V gives CDR1 ENHRY, CDR2 SYGVKD. The CDR3 covers 18 residues. Written as DNA, the CDR3 is TGTGCCATCAGTGAGTCCGTCTTCCGGGTCCTCAACTCCTACGAGCAGTACTTC. This sequence encodes CAISESVFRVLNSYEQYF.

The gene calls are TRBV15 and TRBJ1-2, with D possibly matching TRBD1 (6 bases). V dropped 0 bases and J dropped 1 base, with 15 bases sitting between them. CDR1 and CDR2 from the germline V gene are LNHNV and YYDKDF (reference sequence). There are 17 residues in the CDR3. The CDR3 DNA sequence: TGTGCCACCAGCAGAGATAGAGGTCAGGGACATAACTATGGCTACACCTTC. It is translated as CATSRDRGQGHNYGYTF.

The chain joins TRBV4-1 to TRBJ1-2; 7 nucleotides align to TRBD1. The CDR3 length is 15 residues. Germline CDR1 is MGHRA and CDR2 is YSYEKL. With 0 bases clipped from V and 4 bases from J, the junction kept 5 bases outside the gene matches. The CDR3 sequence: CASSQEPTGIYGYTF. CDR3 in DNA: TGCGCCAGCAGCCAAGAACCGACAGGGATCTATGGCTACACCTTC.

The chain joins TRBV7-6 to TRBJ1-1; TRBD1 aligns across 7 bases. Germline CDR1 and CDR2: SGHVS and FNYEAQ. V gave up 5 bases and J gave up 4 bases; unmatched junction bases: 10. The CDR3 totals 15 residues. In nucleotides, the CDR3 is TGTGCCAGCAGCCCTCGCCGGGACAGAGGCACTGAAGCTTTCTTT. As protein: CASSPRRDRGTEAFF.

The chain has TRBV18 and TRBJ2-7; D gene uncertain. The CDR3 covers 16 residues. Germline V CDR1 and CDR2: KGHSH, LQKENI. V dropped 3 bases and J dropped 6 bases, with 21 bases sitting between them. CDR3 nucleotides: TGTGCCAGCTCACCGTTGTCTTTGGGCCCACCCGGCGAGCAGTACTTC. It translates to CASSPLSLGPPGEQYF. Variable domain in full (rest from reference TRBV18 and TRBJ2-7): NAGVMQNPRHLVRRRGQEARLRCSPMKGHSHVYWYRQLPEEGLKFMVYLQKENIIDESGMPKERFSAEFPKEGPSILRIQQVVRGDSAAYFCASSPLSLGPPGEQYFGPGTRLTVT.

The chain links TRBV6-1 to TRBJ1-2; 7 positions agree with TRBD1. The germline gives CDR1 MNHNS, CDR2 SASEGT. V shed 2 bases and J 4 bases; nucleotides not matched to a gene: 7. CDR3 length: 15 amino acids. CDR3 nucleotides: TGTGCCAGCAGTGAATTTGGACAGGTGGCCTATGGCTACACCTTC. Translating it yields CASSEFGQVAYGYTF.

The rearrangement links TRBV3-1 (or the pseudogene TRBV3-2) to TRBJ1-1; a weak D match, TRBD1 (6 bases). The CDR3 extends over 17 amino acids. V was trimmed by 1 base and J by 3 bases, leaving 18 bases between them. CDR1 LGHDT and CDR2 YNNKEL come from the germline V gene (reference sequence). CDR3 protein: CASSQGGGGGSDTEAFF. The CDR3 DNA reads as TGTGCCAGCAGCCAAGGAGGGGGGGGAGGTTCAGACACTGAAGCTTTCTTT.

The gene calls are TRBV7-9 and TRBJ1-5, with TRBD1 matching over 7 bases. This CDR3 comprises 15 residues. CDR1 and CDR2 from the germline V gene are SEHNR and FQNEAQ (reference sequence). V shed 3 bases and J 1 base; nucleotides not matched to a gene: 3. The CDR3 here is CASSFEGASNQPQHF. CDR3 coding DNA: TGTGCCAGCAGCTTTGAGGGGGCGAGCAATCAGCCCCAGCATTTT.

The chain couples TRBV9 to TRBJ1-2; D may be TRBD1 (5 bases). There are 15 residues in the CDR3. The germline V gene encodes CDR1 SGDLS and CDR2 YYNGEE. Trimming shortened V by 0 bases and J by 8 bases, and 17 bases separated the two germline ends. The CDR3 DNA reads TGTGCCAGCAGCGTAGGGGATGGGGGGTGGAGCGGCTACACCTTC. The encoded protein is CASSVGDGGWSGYTF.

This clone was seen more than once but under ten times. The chain recombines TRBV6-6 with TRBJ2-7; 13 nucleotides align to TRBD2. Trimming removed 6 bases from V and 4 bases from J; junction bases left unmatched: 3. The CDR3 loop spans 14 amino acids. In germline, CDR1 is MNHNY, CDR2 SVGAGI (reference sequence). The CDR3 DNA follows: TGTGCCAGCAGCGGGACTAGCGGGACTTACGAGCAGTACTTC. Amino acid sequence: CASSGTSGTYEQYF.

The V call is TRBV28, the J call TRBJ1-2; TRBD1 aligns across 7 bases. The CDR3 length is 17 residues. The trim removed 2 bases at V and 5 bases at J, leaving 14 bases unmatched. The germline CDR1 and CDR2 sequences are MDHEN and SYDVKM. Written as DNA, the CDR3 is TGTGCCAGCAGTTTAAGCCCAACAAGGGGGCGTCGGTATGGCTACACCTTC. The encoded protein is CASSLSPTRGRRYGYTF.

The J gene is TRBJ1-1, the V gene TRBV5-1, with 8 positions matching TRBD1. Germline trimming cut 0 bases from V and 10 bases from J; bases unmatched to any gene: 8. CDR1 is SGHRS, CDR2 YFSETQ, per germline. The CDR3 is made up of 14 amino acids. The CDR3 here is CASSLAQGQVTAFF. CDR3 nucleotide sequence: TGCGCCAGCAGCTTGGCCCAGGGACAGGTGACAGCTTTCTTT.

The CDR3 reads CASSLVIRQVDTQYF. The CDR3 DNA sequence: TGTGCCAGCAGCTTAGTAATCCGTCAGGTGGATACGCAGTATTTT. V gene TRBV13 combines with J gene TRBJ2-3; D not certain. CDR1 PRHDT and CDR2 FYEKMQ come from the germline V gene (reference sequence). The ends were cut back, 1 base at V and 6 bases at J, with 14 bases in the middle. This CDR3 region has 15 residues. Variable domain in full (rest from reference TRBV13 and TRBJ2-3): AAGVIQSPRHLIKEKRETATLKCYPIPRHDTVYWYQQGPGQDPQFLISFYEKMQSDKGSIPDRFSAQQFSDYHSELNMSSLELGDSALYFCASSLVIRQVDTQYFGPGTRLTVL.

This sequence joins TRBV5-6 and TRBJ2-1; D perhaps matches TRBD2 (5 bases). Germline V CDR1 and CDR2: SGHDT, YYEEEE. V was clipped by 1 base and J by 10 bases, with 12 bases between them. This CDR3 has 13 amino acids. Here the CDR3 DNA reads TGTGCCAGCAGCTTGTGGACTCCCGAGGAGCAGTTCTTC. It specifies CASSLWTPEEQFF. Full variable domain (remainder filled in from reference TRBV5-6 and TRBJ2-1): DAGVTQSPTHLIKTRGQQVTLRCSPKSGHDTVSWYQQALGQGPQFIFQYYEEEERQRGNFPDRFSGHQFPNYSSELNVNALLLGDSALYLCASSLWTPEEQFFGPGTRLTVL.

This clone was counted once. The CDR3 loop is CAWSRENNYGYTF. CDR3 nucleotides: TGTGCCTGGAGTAGAGAAAACAACTATGGCTACACCTTC. The chain has TRBV30 and TRBJ1-2; D unclear. V lost 2 bases, J lost 2 bases, and 9 bases lay in between. CDR3 length: 13 residues. CDR1 and CDR2 (germline): GTSNPN, SVGIG (reference sequence).

This clone was seen more than once but under ten times. This chain connects TRBV3-1 (or the pseudogene TRBV3-2) to TRBJ2-2, with 8 bases lining up with TRBD2. V shed 1 base and J 7 bases; nucleotides not matched to a gene: 8. The CDR3 extends over 16 amino acids. CDR1 LGHDT and CDR2 YNNKEL come from the germline V gene (reference sequence). CDR3 in amino acids: CASSQGLSGKGGELFF. The CDR3 DNA sequence: TGTGCCAGCAGCCAAGGTCTTAGCGGGAAGGGCGGGGAGCTGTTTTTT.

This clone has a single count. The chain carries TRBV5-1 and TRBJ2-5; TRBD1 is a possible D gene (5 bases). The V end was cut by 1 base, the J end by 1 base, with 17 bases between. CDR3 length: 17 amino acids. Per the germline V gene, CDR1 is SGHRS and CDR2 is YFSETQ. The CDR3 region is CASSLSGQGITQETQYF. The CDR3 DNA reads TGCGCCAGCAGCTTGTCGGGTCAGGGTATAACCCAAGAGACCCAGTACTTC.

This chain joins TRBV7-2 and TRBJ2-2; the match to TRBD2 covers 7 bases. The V gene end was trimmed by 5 bases and the J gene end by 7 bases; junction bases not matched to a gene: 7. Per the germline V gene, CDR1 is SGHTA and CDR2 is FQGNSA. The CDR3 sequence is 14 residues long. CDR3 DNA sequence: TGTGCCAGCAGCCAGCGGGAATTGCTCGGGGAGCTGTTTTTT. Translating gives CASSQRELLGELFF.

This rearrangement joins TRBV28 to TRBJ1-2; a weak D match, TRBD1 (5 bases). The germline CDR1 and CDR2 sequences are MDHEN and SYDVKM. V was trimmed by 2 bases and J by 4 bases, leaving 11 bases between them. This CDR3 has 14 amino acids. This chain's CDR3 is CASSLSLQGYGYTF. The CDR3 DNA reads TGTGCCAGCAGTTTAAGTCTCCAGGGCTATGGCTACACCTTC.